This TCR beta chain stems from a study of CD8 T cells in Susac syndrome. General study findings and limits: Acknowledgment was made by the study that its TCR sequencing and HLA analysis involved a relatively small number of individuals.

To note about this clonotype: Its specificity is not known.

After extraction with the RNeasy kit, 0.5 to 1 ug of the RNA was reverse transcribed using random hexamers. Each CDR3 protein gets one entry after TCRdb re-called the immunoSEQ multiplex PCR reads with MiXCR. The data show 150,000 to 200,000 distinct CDR3 sequences, approximately 94% seen once. TCR beta from blood CD8+ and CD4+ T cells was sequenced. Relapsing-remitting disease, either stable or active, was present in the treatment-naive patients who were the multiple sclerosis controls. This CDR3 is built from 14 residues. V was pared by 3 bases and J by 6 bases, with 6 bases of the junction left unmatched. Germline V lookup: CDR1 SGHTA, CDR2 FQGNSA.

Sequencing was done on a sample of CD4+ T cells from PBMCs. The receptor's source is a human donor with multiple sclerosis. The chain employs TRBV7-2 and TRBJ2-3; 7 bases map to TRBD2. This CDR3 is CASSLALARDTQYF. As DNA, the CDR3 is TGTGCCAGCAGCTTGGCACTAGCGAGGGATACGCAGTATTTT.